A single sample is the source of the 28 T cell receptor beta chains below, sequenced in a study of T cell changes during pregnancy in multiple sclerosis. TCRdb's copy holds only in-frame clones and misses some; the assay was immunoSEQ multiplex PCR. The table includes over 35,000 clones, about 90% detected once. Sequenced material: CD4+ T cells from peripheral blood mononuclear cells, taken in the third trimester of pregnancy. All receptors derive from a female donor in good health, enrolled as a control in a pregnancy study.

CDR3 in amino acids: CASSPAGLRTEAFF. The CDR3 DNA reads TGTGCCAGCTCACCTGCTGGGCTGCGAACTGAAGCTTTCTTT. The rearrangement links TRBV18 to TRBJ1-1; D is ambiguous. Germline loops: CDR1 KGHSH, CDR2 LQKENI. V was shortened by 3 bases and J by 5 bases, with 13 bases between the two germline ends. This CDR3 is built from 14 residues.

This clone was found once. V gene TRBV10-1 combines with J gene TRBJ2-3; 7 bases align to TRBD2. The CDR3 loop spans 13 amino acids. With V trimmed by 6 bases and J by 2 bases, 2 bases remained unmatched. CDR1 is WNHNN and CDR2 is SYGVQD in the germline V gene (reference sequence). The CDR3 loop reads CASRAGNTDTQYF. CDR3 DNA sequence: TGCGCCAGCAGAGCGGGGAACACAGATACGCAGTATTTT.

This clone was counted once. The DNA of the CDR3 is TGTGCCAACAACTTGGGGCTAGAAGAGACCCAGTACTTC. This sequence encodes CANNLGLEETQYF. The chain uses TRBV5-3 and TRBJ2-5; maybe TRBD1 (5 bases). TRBV5-3 belongs to the ORF category, with a function that is uncertain. This CDR3 spans 13 amino acids. Trimming removed 9 bases from V and 3 bases from J, with 15 bases in between.

J is TRBJ2-1 and V is TRBV9, with D perhaps matching TRBD1 (6 bases). V lost 0 bases, J lost 2 bases, and 9 bases lay in between. CDR1 is SGDLS and CDR2 is YYNGEE in the germline V gene. The CDR3 is made up of 15 amino acids. The DNA of the CDR3 is TGTGCCAGCAGCGTAGATGGACAGCCCTACAATGAGCAGTTCTTC. Encoded protein: CASSVDGQPYNEQFF.

V gene TRBV28 combines with J gene TRBJ2-6, with D maybe TRBD1 (6 bases). V was cut by 5 bases and J by 0 bases, with 14 bases left in between. There are 17 residues in the CDR3. The V gene's germline CDR1 is MDHEN and CDR2 SYDVKM. The CDR3 reads CASSVQGLGSGANVLTF. In nucleotides, the CDR3 is TGTGCCAGCAGTGTACAGGGTCTCGGCTCTGGGGCCAACGTCCTGACTTTC.

The chain joins TRBV7-2 to TRBJ2-1, with D perhaps TRBD1 (6 bases). There are 14 residues in the CDR3. The germline V gene has CDR1 SGHTA and CDR2 FQGNSA. Trimming left V 6 bases short and J 6 bases short, with 15 bases between. DNA for the CDR3: TGTGCCAGCAGGAGGACAGCCGCGGGCAATGAGCAGTTCTTC. It encodes CASRRTAAGNEQFF.

The J gene is TRBJ1-4, the V gene TRBV27, with TRBD1 as a possible D gene (6 bases). This CDR3 comprises 14 residues. Trimming removed 2 bases from V and 6 bases from J, with 10 bases in between. Per germline, CDR1 MNHEY and CDR2 SMNVEV (reference sequence). CDR3 coding DNA: TGTGCCAGCAGTTTAACAGGGACCTATGAAAAACTGTTTTTT. Translation gives CASSLTGTYEKLFF. Full variable domain (rest looked up from reference TRBV27 and TRBJ1-4): EAQVTQNPRYLITVTGKKLTVTCSQNMNHEYMSWYRQDPGLGLRQIYYSMNVEVTDKGDVPEGYKVSRKEKRNFPLILESPSPNQTSLYFCASSLTGTYEKLFFGSGTQLSVL.

Here the CDR3 DNA reads TGTGCCAGCAGCGTAATGGGACAGGGCAATGGCTACACCTTC. Translating gives CASSVMGQGNGYTF. The chain employs TRBV9 and TRBJ1-2, with 9 bases lining up with TRBD1. V lost 1 base and J lost 6; bases outside the gene matches: 4. This CDR3 region has 14 residues. Germline values: CDR1 SGDLS, CDR2 YYNGEE.

There are many counts of this clone. This chain links TRBV5-5 with TRBJ1-2; D is uncertain. CDR1 is SGHKS and CDR2 is YYEKEE in the germline V gene (reference sequence). The CDR3 loop spans 13 amino acids. V was shortened by 1 base and J by 2 bases, with 6 bases between the two germline ends. The CDR3 coding sequence is TGTGCCAGCAGCTTGACAGAGAACTATGGCTACACCTTC. The encoded protein is CASSLTENYGYTF.

This clone has a single count. The chain links TRBV9 to TRBJ2-7, with 10 bases aligning to TRBD2. This CDR3 spans 15 amino acids. Germline trimming cut 0 bases from V and 4 bases from J; bases unmatched to any gene: 4. Per the germline V gene, CDR1 is SGDLS and CDR2 is YYNGEE. The CDR3 DNA reads TGTGCCAGCAGCGTAGCTAGCGGGAGTTTTTACGAGCAGTACTTC. As protein: CASSVASGSFYEQYF.

This chain joins TRBV27 and TRBJ2-3, with D maybe TRBD2 (6 bases). V was cut by 6 bases and J by 6 bases, with 19 bases left in between. Germline loops: CDR1 MNHEY, CDR2 SMNVEV (reference sequence). This CDR3 contains 15 residues. The CDR3 sequence: CASSARGDAGDTQYF. Here the CDR3 DNA reads TGTGCCAGCAGCGCGCGGGGAGACGCGGGGGATACGCAGTATTTT.

The chain employs TRBV11-3 and TRBJ2-3; 7 nucleotides match TRBD1. Germline CDR1 and CDR2: SGHNT and YENEEA. This CDR3 region has 14 residues. The J segment lost 5 bases and the V segment lost 5 bases, leaving 7 bases of the junction unmatched. The CDR3, as DNA: TGTGCCAGCAGCCTCGACAGGGCAGGAGATACGCAGTATTTT. Its protein is CASSLDRAGDTQYF.

The chain is built from TRBV7-3 and TRBJ2-3; D is possibly TRBD2 (7 bases). CDR3 size: 15 residues. CDR1 is SGHTA, CDR2 FQGTGA, per germline. V lost 5 bases and J lost 0, with 12 bases in between. The CDR3: CASSPRGGSTDTQYF. The DNA of the CDR3 is TGTGCCAGCAGCCCTAGGGGGGGTAGCACAGATACGCAGTATTTT.

The rearrangement links TRBV4-2 to TRBJ1-4, with 9 bases matching TRBD1. CDR1 is LGHNA and CDR2 is YNFKEQ in the germline V gene. The CDR3 has 15 residues. J was trimmed by 8 bases and V by 3 bases; bases with no gene match: 7. CDR3 coding DNA: TGTGCCAGCAGCCAGGATGACAGGGGGAGGGAAAAACTGTTTTTT. Translated, it gives CASSQDDRGREKLFF.

This chain uses TRBV18 with TRBJ2-2, with D uncertain. V lost 3 bases to trimming and J lost 6 bases, with 8 bases between them. The CDR3 is made up of 13 amino acids. Germline loops: CDR1 KGHSH, CDR2 LQKENI. In nucleotides, the CDR3 is TGTGCCAGCTCACCTCCCGGTGCCGGGGAGCTGTTTTTT. Protein product: CASSPPGAGELFF.

The chain joins TRBV30 to TRBJ1-2; 7 nucleotides align to TRBD1. In germline, CDR1 is GTSNPN, CDR2 SVGIG (reference sequence). This CDR3 has 11 residues. Here the CDR3 reads CAQGVSYGYTF. CDR3 DNA sequence: TGTGCGCAGGGGGTTAGCTATGGCTACACCTTC.

The chain has TRBV29-1 and TRBJ1-2; D possibly corresponds to TRBD1 (6 bases). Trimming stripped 6 bases from V and 0 bases from J, with 11 bases between. Germline assignment: CDR1 SQVTM and CDR2 ANQGSEA. The CDR3 extends over 13 amino acids. The CDR3 spells CSVQGGPNYGYTF. The CDR3 DNA reads as TGCAGCGTCCAAGGGGGACCTAACTATGGCTACACCTTC.

V gene TRBV4-1 combines with J gene TRBJ2-2; no clear D gene. Germline-derived CDR1 and CDR2 are MGHRA and YSYEKL. The CDR3 totals 15 residues. V was pared by 4 bases and J by 6 bases, with 15 bases between. CDR3 residues: CASSPPGSIPGELFF. Written as DNA, the CDR3 is TGCGCCAGCAGCCCGCCGGGTAGTATCCCCGGGGAGCTGTTTTTT.

A few counts support this clone. This chain connects TRBV18 to TRBJ2-5; D is perhaps TRBD2 (6 bases). This CDR3 is 16 amino acids long. Germline loops: CDR1 KGHSH, CDR2 LQKENI. Trimming left V 3 bases short and J 5 bases short, with 19 bases between. The CDR3, as DNA: TGTGCCAGCTCACCGAACGACCAGGGAGGAGGGGAGACCCAGTACTTC. Translation gives CASSPNDQGGGETQYF.

The chain couples TRBV5-4 to TRBJ1-2, with D possibly matching TRBD1 (6 bases). The V gene's germline CDR1 is SGHNT and CDR2 YYREEE (reference sequence). The CDR3 contains 13 residues. The V end lost 5 bases, the J end lost 6 bases, and 14 bases lay between the germline ends. The CDR3 coding sequence is TGTGCCAGCAGGACAGGAACAGGTCATGGCTACACCTTC. This gives the protein CASRTGTGHGYTF.

The CDR3 nucleotides are TGTGCTAGTGCCCCCTCGGGGGGTTCTGGAAACACCATATATTTT. Translating it yields CASAPSGGSGNTIYF. The chain has TRBV12-5 and TRBJ1-3; D possibly corresponds to TRBD1 (5 bases). Germline V lookup: CDR1 LGHNT, CDR2 FRNRAP. The CDR3 length is 15 residues. Trimming removed 7 bases from V and 1 base from J, with 14 bases in between.

J is TRBJ2-1 and V is TRBV7-9, with D unclear. V was pared by 7 bases and J by 7 bases, with 11 bases between. The CDR3 has 12 residues. From germline, CDR1 is SEHNR and CDR2 FQNEAQ (reference sequence). The CDR3 region has the DNA TGTGCCAGCAATTCTTCTAATAATGAGCAGTTCTTC. It specifies CASNSSNNEQFF.

CDR3 amino acids: CASSLAASGGSNEQFF. For the CDR3, the DNA is TGCGCCAGCAGCTTGGCCGCAAGCGGGGGGTCGAATGAGCAGTTCTTC. V is TRBV5-1 and J is TRBJ2-1; TRBD2 matches 9 bases. The CDR3 loop spans 16 amino acids. The germline gives CDR1 SGHRS, CDR2 YFSETQ. With V trimmed by 0 bases and J by 7 bases, 8 bases remained unmatched.

The V gene is TRBV7-3, the J gene TRBJ2-2; TRBD2 aligns across 8 bases. The trim removed 5 bases at V and 5 bases at J, leaving 7 bases unmatched. Germline V CDR1 and CDR2: SGHTA, FQGTGA. The CDR3 has 15 residues. This CDR3 reads CASSPAGGSTGELFF. The CDR3 DNA follows: TGTGCCAGCAGCCCCGCGGGAGGTTCTACCGGGGAGCTGTTTTTT.

The chain uses TRBV10-3 and TRBJ1-2; TRBD1 might be the D (6 bases). Germline V gene data show CDR1 as ENHRY and CDR2 as SYGVKD. CDR3 length equals 14 residues. V dropped 3 bases and J dropped 4 bases, with 12 bases sitting between them. The CDR3 reads CAISDHRVSYGYTF. CDR3 nucleotide sequence: TGTGCCATCAGTGACCACAGGGTGAGCTATGGCTACACCTTC.

The chain combines TRBV7-3 with TRBJ2-6, with D hard to call. The germline V and J ends were trimmed by 1 base and 0 bases, with 10 bases remaining between them. CDR1 and CDR2 from the germline V gene are SGHTA and FQGTGA. The CDR3 has 17 amino acids. CDR3 protein: CASSLNPRYSGANVLTF. Written as DNA, the CDR3 is TGTGCCAGCAGCTTAAATCCCAGATACTCTGGGGCCAACGTCCTGACTTTC.

This chain connects TRBV2 to TRBJ1-5; D remains ambiguous. The CDR3 is made up of 13 amino acids. Germline assignment: CDR1 SNHLY and CDR2 FYNNEI. V lost 4 bases and J 7 bases, leaving 11 bases between the germline ends. CDR3 nucleotide sequence: TGTGCCAGCAGTGGAGGAGCCGTGCAGCCCCAGCATTTT. The encoded protein is CASSGGAVQPQHF.

The gene calls are TRBV7-6 and TRBJ1-5; D unresolved. Germline lookup yields CDR1 SGHVS and CDR2 FNYEAQ. Between the trimmed V and J ends, which lost 3 bases and 4 bases, there was a span of 4 bases. This CDR3 region has 12 residues. The CDR3 bases are TGTGCCAGCAGCTTCCCGAATCAGCCCCAGCATTTT. This sequence encodes CASSFPNQPQHF.